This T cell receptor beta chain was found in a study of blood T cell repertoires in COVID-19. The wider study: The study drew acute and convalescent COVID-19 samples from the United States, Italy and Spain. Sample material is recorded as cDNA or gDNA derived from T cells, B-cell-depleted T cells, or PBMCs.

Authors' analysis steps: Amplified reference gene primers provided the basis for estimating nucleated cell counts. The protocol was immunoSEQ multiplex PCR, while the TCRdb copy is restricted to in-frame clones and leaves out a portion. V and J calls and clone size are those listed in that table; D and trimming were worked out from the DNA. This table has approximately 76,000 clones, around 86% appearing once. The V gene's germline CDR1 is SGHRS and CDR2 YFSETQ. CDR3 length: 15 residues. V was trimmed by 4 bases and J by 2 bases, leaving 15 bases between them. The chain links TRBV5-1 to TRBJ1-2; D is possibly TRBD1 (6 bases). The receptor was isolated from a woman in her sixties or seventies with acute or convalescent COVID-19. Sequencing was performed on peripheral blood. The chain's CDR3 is CASSPRGGTNYGYTF. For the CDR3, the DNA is TGCGCCAGCAGCCCTAGGGGGGGCACCAACTATGGCTACACCTTC.